The T cell receptor (beta chain) under discussion was sequenced for a study of shared clonotypes between healthy human individuals. The study, taken as a whole, reports: Measured sharing among donors was expected to vary with sequencing depth. Rarefaction analysis demonstrated incomplete sorted-subset sequencing notwithstanding large depth. Shared clonotypes: 4.5% to 5% naive CD4, around 3.4% naive CD8, 2.3% memory CD4, approximately 0.41% memory CD8.

Using immunoSEQ multiplex PCR, the repertoire was profiled, and TCRdb retains in-frame clones only, with some absent. The data show about 1,800,000 clones, approximately 94% seen once. The CDR3 has 16 amino acids. J gave up 1 base and V 2 bases, and 4 bases lay outside the gene matches. Per the germline V gene, CDR1 is MNHEY and CDR2 is SVGAGI. Terminally differentiated effector memory CD45RA+ cells were excluded from the naive CD8 cells, which were CD45RO-negative and positively selected for CCR7. Notes on this clone: Its antigen is undetermined.

The sequence was collected from a man younger than 30 in good health. The sequencing input was naive CD8+ T cells sorted from blood. V gene TRBV6-5 combines with J gene TRBJ2-7; TRBD1 agrees at 11 bases. In DNA form, the CDR3 reads TGTGCCAGCAGTTACCGGGACAGGGGGAAGTCCTACGAGCAGTACTTC. This gives the protein CASSYRDRGKSYEQYF.